This TCR beta chain came from a study of T-cell memory formation after mild COVID-19. This clonotype was observed a few times. The J segment lost 9 bases and the V segment lost 5 bases, leaving 7 bases of the junction unmatched. There are 15 residues in the CDR3. Germline lookup yields CDR1 LGHNA and CDR2 YNFKEQ. UMIs and sample barcodes were carried by the TCR alpha and TCR beta cDNA libraries that 5'RACE produced using constant-segment primers. From the 5' RACE reads, TCRdb called clonotypes with MiXCR, one entry per CDR3 protein. The table records about 470,000 distinct CDR3 sequences, roughly 25% of them present only once.

The specimen was PBMCs or a T cell subset sorted from them (not recorded which). This TCR was recovered from an adult woman who had mild COVID-19 (a few samples of this study predate the infection). Cell type and time point are not known. The chain employs TRBV4-2 and TRBJ2-1; 13 positions match TRBD2. The CDR3 protein is CASSVGTSGIGEQFF. CDR3 in DNA: TGTGCCAGCAGCGTTGGGACTAGCGGGATAGGTGAGCAGTTCTTC.